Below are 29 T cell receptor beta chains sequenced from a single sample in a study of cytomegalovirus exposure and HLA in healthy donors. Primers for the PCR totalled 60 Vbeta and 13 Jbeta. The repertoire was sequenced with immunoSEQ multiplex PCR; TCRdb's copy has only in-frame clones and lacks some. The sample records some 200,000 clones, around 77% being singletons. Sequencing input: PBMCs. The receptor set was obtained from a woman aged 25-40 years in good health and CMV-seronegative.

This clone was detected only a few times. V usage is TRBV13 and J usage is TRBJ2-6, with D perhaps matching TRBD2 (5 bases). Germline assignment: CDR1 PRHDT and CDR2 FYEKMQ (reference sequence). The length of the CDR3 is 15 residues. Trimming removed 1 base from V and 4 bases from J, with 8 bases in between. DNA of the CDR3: TGTGCCAGCAGCTTAGAGAGGGCCGGGGCCAACGTCCTGACTTTC. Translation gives CASSLERAGANVLTF. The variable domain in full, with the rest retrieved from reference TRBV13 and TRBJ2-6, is AAGVIQSPRHLIKEKRETATLKCYPIPRHDTVYWYQQGPGQDPQFLISFYEKMQSDKGSIPDRFSAQQFSDYHSELNMSSLELGDSALYFCASSLERAGANVLTFGAGSRLTVL.

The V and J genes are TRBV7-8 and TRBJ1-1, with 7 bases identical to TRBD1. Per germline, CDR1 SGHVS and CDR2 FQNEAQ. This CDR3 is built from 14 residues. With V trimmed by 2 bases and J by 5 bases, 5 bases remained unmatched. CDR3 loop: CASSLNRDRTEAFF. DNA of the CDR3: TGTGCCAGCAGCTTAAACCGGGACAGAACTGAAGCTTTCTTT.

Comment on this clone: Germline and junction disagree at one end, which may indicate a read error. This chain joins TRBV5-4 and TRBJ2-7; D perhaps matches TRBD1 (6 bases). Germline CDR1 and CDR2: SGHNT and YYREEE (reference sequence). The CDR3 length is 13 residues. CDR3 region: CASRLGHEYEQYF. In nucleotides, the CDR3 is TGTGCCAGCAGGTTGGGACATGAATACGAGCAGTACTTC.

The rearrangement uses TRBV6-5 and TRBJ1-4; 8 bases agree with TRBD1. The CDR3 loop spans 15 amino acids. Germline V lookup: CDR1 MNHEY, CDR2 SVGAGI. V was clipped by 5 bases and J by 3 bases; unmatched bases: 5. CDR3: CASSRTGYSNEKLFF. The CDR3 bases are TGTGCCAGCAGTCGGACAGGGTATTCTAATGAAAAACTGTTTTTT.

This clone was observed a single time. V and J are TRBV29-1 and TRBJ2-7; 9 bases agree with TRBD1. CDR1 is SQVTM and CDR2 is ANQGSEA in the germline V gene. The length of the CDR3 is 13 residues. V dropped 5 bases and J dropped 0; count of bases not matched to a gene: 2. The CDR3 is CSVWGQGSYEQYF. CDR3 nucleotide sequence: TGCAGCGTTTGGGGACAGGGCTCCTACGAGCAGTACTTC.

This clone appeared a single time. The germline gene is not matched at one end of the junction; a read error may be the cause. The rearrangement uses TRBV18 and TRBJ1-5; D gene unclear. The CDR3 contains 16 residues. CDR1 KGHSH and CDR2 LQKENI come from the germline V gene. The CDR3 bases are TGTGCCAGCTCACTATCGACACCACTGTCCAATCAGCTCCAGCATTTT. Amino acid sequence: CASSLSTPLSNQLQHF.

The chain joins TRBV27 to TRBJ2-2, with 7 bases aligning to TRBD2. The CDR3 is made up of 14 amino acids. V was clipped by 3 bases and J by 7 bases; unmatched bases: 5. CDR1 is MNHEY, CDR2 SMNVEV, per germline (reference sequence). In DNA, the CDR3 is TGTGCCAGCAGTTTCACGGGGGGTGACGGGGAGCTGTTTTTT. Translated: CASSFTGGDGELFF.

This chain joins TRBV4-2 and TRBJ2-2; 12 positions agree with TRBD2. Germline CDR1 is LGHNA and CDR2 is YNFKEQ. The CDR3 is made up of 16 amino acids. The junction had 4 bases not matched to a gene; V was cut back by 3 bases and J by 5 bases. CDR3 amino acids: CASSHLGTSGTGELFF. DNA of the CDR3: TGTGCCAGCAGCCACCTAGGGACTAGCGGGACCGGGGAGCTGTTTTTT.

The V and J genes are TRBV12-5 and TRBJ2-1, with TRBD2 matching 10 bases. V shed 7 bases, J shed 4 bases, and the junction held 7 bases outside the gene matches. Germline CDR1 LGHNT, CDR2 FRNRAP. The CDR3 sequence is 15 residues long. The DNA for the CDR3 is TGTGCTAGTGCCACCGGGACTAGCGATTACAATGAGCAGTTCTTC. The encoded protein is CASATGTSDYNEQFF.

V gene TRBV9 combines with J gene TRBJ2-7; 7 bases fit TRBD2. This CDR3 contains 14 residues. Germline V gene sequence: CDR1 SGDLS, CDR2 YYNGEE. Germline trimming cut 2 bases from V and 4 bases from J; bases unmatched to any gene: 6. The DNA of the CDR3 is TGTGCCAGCAGCGTCACTAGCGACCCGTACGAGCAGTACTTC. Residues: CASSVTSDPYEQYF.

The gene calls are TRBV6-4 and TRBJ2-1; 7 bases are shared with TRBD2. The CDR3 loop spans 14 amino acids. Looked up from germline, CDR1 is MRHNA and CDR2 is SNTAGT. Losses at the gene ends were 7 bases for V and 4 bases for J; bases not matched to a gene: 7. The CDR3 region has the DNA TGTGCCAGCAAACATCGCGGGGGTTACAATGAGCAGTTCTTC. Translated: CASKHRGGYNEQFF.

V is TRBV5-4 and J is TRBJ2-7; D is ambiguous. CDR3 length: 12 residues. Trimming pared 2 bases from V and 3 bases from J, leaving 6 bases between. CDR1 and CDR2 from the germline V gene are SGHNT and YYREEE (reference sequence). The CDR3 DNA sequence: TGTGCCAGCAGCTTTAATAGCTACGAGCAGTACTTC. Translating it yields CASSFNSYEQYF.

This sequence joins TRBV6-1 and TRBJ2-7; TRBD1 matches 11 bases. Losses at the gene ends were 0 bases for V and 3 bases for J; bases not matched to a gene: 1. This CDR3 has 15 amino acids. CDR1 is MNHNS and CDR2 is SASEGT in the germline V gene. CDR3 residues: CASSEAGTGGYEQYF. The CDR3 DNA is TGTGCCAGCAGTGAAGCCGGGACAGGGGGCTACGAGCAGTACTTC.

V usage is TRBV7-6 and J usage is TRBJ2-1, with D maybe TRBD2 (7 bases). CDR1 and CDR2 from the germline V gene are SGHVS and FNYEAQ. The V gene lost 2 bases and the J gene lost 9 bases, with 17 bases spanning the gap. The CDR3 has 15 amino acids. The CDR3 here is CASSLWLAEGGEQFF. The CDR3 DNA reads TGTGCCAGCAGCTTATGGCTAGCGGAGGGGGGTGAGCAGTTCTTC.

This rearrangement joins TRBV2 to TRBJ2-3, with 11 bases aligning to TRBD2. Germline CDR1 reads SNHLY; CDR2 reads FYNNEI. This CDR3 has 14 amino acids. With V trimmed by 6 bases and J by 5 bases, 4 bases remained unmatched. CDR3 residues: CASRRGLAVDTQYF. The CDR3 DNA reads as TGTGCCAGCAGGAGGGGACTAGCGGTAGATACGCAGTATTTT.

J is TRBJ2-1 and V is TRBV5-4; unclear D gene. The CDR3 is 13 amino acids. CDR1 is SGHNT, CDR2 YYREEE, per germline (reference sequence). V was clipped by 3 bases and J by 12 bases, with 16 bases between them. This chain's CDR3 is CASSSETQQLQFF. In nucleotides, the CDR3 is TGTGCCAGCAGCTCGGAGACCCAGCAACTGCAGTTCTTC.

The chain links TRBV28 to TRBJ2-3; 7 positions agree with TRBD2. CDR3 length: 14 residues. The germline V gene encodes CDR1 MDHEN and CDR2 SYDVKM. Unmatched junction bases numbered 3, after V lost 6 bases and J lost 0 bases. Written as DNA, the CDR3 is TGTGCCAGCAGGGGGGGGGTTAGCACAGATACGCAGTATTTT. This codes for CASRGGVSTDTQYF.

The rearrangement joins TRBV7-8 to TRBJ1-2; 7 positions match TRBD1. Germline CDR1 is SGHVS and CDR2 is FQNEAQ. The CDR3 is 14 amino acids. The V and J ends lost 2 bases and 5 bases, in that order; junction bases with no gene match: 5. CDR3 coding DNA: TGTGCCAGCAGCTTACAGGGACAGTCTTATGGCTACACCTTC. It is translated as CASSLQGQSYGYTF.

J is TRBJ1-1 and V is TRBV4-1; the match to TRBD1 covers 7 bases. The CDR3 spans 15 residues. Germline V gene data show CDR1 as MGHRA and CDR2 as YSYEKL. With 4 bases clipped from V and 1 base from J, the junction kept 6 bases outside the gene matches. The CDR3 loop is CASSPRKGANTEAFF. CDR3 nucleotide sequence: TGCGCCAGCAGCCCACGAAAGGGGGCGAACACTGAAGCTTTCTTT.

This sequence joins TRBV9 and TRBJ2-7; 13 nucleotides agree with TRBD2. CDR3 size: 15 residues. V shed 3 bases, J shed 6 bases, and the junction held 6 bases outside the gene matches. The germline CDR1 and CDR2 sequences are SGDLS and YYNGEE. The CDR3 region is CASSATSGGAIEQYF. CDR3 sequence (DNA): TGTGCCAGCAGCGCCACTAGCGGGGGGGCCATCGAGCAGTACTTC. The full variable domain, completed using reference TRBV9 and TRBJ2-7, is DSGVTQTPKHLITATGQRVTLRCSPRSGDLSVYWYQQSLDQGLQFLIQYYNGEERAKGNILERFSAQQFPDLHSELNLSSLELGDSALYFCASSATSGGAIEQYFGPGTRLTVT.

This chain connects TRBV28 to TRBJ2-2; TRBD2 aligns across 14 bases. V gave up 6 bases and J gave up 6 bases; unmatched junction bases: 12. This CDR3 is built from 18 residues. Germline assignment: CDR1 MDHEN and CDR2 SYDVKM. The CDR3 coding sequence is TGTGCCAGCAGCCCGGGGGGACTAGCGGGAGAAGTTGCCGGGGAGCTGTTTTTT. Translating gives CASSPGGLAGEVAGELFF.

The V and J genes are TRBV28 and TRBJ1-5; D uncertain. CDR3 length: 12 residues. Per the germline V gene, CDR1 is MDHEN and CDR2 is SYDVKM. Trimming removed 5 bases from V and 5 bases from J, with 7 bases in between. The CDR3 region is CASSTGYQPQHF. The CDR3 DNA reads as TGTGCCAGCAGTACGGGGTATCAGCCCCAGCATTTT.

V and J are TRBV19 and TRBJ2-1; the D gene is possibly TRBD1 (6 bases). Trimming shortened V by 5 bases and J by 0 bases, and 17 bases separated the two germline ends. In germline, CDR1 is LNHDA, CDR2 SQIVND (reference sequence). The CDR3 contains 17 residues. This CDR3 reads CASSPRKTGSSYNEQFF. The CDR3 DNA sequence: TGTGCCAGTAGTCCTCGTAAAACAGGGAGCTCCTACAATGAGCAGTTCTTC.

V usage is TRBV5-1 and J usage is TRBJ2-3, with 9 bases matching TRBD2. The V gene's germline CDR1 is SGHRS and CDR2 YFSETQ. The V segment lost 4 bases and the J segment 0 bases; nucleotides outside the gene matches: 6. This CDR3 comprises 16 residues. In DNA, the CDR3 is TGCGCCAGCAGCCGCGGACTAGCGTCTAGCACAGATACGCAGTATTTT. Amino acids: CASSRGLASSTDTQYF.

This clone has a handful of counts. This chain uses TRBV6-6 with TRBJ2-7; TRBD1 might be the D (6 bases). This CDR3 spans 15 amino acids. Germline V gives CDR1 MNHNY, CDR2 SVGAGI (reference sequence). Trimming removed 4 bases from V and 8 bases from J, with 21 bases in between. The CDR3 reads CASSSVDSGLRKQYF. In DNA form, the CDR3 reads TGTGCCAGCAGTTCCGTGGACAGCGGCCTACGCAAGCAGTACTTC.

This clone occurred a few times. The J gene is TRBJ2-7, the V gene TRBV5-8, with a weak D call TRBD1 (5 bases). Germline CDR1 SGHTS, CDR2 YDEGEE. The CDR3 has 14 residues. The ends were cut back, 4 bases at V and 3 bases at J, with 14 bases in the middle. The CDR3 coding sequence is TGTGCCAGCAGCCATCGGGCAGGGATCTACGAGCAGTACTTC. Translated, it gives CASSHRAGIYEQYF.

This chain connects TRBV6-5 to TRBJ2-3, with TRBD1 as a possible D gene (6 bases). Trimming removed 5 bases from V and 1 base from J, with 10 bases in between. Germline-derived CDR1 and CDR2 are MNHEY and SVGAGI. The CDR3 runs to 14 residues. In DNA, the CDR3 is TGTGCCAGCAGTCACCGACAGGGCACAGATACGCAGTATTTT. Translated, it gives CASSHRQGTDTQYF.

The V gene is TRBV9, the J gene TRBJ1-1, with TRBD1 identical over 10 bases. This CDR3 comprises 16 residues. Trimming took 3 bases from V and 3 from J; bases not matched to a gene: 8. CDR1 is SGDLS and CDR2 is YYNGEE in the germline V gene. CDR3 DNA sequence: TGTGCCAGCAGCGCAGACAGGGGGCTGTCGGACACTGAAGCTTTCTTT. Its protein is CASSADRGLSDTEAFF.

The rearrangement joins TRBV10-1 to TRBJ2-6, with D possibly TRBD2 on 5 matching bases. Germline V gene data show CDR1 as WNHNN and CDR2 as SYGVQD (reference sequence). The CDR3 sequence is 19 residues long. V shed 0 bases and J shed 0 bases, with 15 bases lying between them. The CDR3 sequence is CASSESRARTISGANVLTF. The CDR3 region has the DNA TGCGCCAGCAGTGAGTCGAGGGCCAGAACTATCTCTGGGGCCAACGTCCTGACTTTC.